This is a list of T cell receptor beta chains from one sample in a study of cytomegalovirus exposure and HLA in healthy donors. Some clones are missing from TCRdb's copy, which holds only in-frame ones; the method was immunoSEQ multiplex PCR. The sample holds 71,000 or so clones, 85% to 95% seen once. Material for sequencing was PBMCs. Receptors originate from a woman aged 18-35 years in good health and CMV-seronegative. Both conserved end residues are trimmed from each CDR3. The D gene is left open where the match is weak. Rows may omit the clone size; those that give it use once, few, many or a size class.

CDR3: ASSEKQGYTGELF
V: TRBV6-1
J: TRBJ2-2
size: NA
D: TRBD1

CDR3: ASRSGGGAAEAF
V: TRBV27
J: TRBJ1-1
size: once
D: NA

CDR3: AGNSGGSGETQY
V: TRBV7-8
J: TRBJ2-5
size: NA
D: TRBD2

CDR3: ASSPRSQGLNNSPLH
V: TRBV5-1
J: TRBJ1-6
size: NA
D: NA

CDR3: ASSGPMSGQDYQETQY
V: TRBV28
J: TRBJ2-5
size: NA
D: TRBD1

CDR3: ASSIDPGTSNQPQH
V: TRBV19
J: TRBJ1-5
size: NA
D: NA

CDR3: ASSLPGQGTVEAF
V: TRBV5-4
J: TRBJ1-1
size: NA
D: TRBD1

CDR3: ASSLLAVSYEQY
V: TRBV7-8
J: TRBJ2-7
size: once
D: NA

CDR3: ASRSGLGQPQH
V: TRBV5-6
J: TRBJ1-5
size: NA
D: NA

CDR3: ASSGTAGTQY
V: TRBV5-4
J: TRBJ2-5
size: NA
D: NA

CDR3: SVEGDRVANTEAF
V: TRBV29-1
J: TRBJ1-1
size: once
D: TRBD1

CDR3: ASSLTQGRSGYT
V: TRBV11-2
J: TRBJ1-2
size: once
D: TRBD1

CDR3: ASSRDRGTNQPQH
V: TRBV2
J: TRBJ1-5
size: NA
D: TRBD1

CDR3: ASSDSLAGYNEQF
V: TRBV6-4
J: TRBJ2-1
size: NA
D: TRBD2

CDR3: ASSLGLTSYGYT
V: TRBV5-1
J: TRBJ1-2
size: NA
D: NA

CDR3: ASSPRTGLNEQF
V: TRBV7-3
J: TRBJ2-1
size: NA
D: NA

CDR3: ASSQDRGGELF
V: TRBV14
J: TRBJ2-2
size: few
D: NA

CDR3: ASRPQGTNTEAF
V: TRBV6-1
J: TRBJ1-1
size: once
D: NA

CDR3: ASSLVTGGSEQY
V: TRBV5-4
J: TRBJ2-7
size: NA
D: TRBD1

CDR3: ASSPRGGLGTDTQY
V: TRBV11-2
J: TRBJ2-3
size: NA
D: NA

CDR3: ASSLEFGQGSSGELF
V: TRBV11-2
J: TRBJ2-2
size: NA
D: TRBD1

CDR3: ASSLEIRGTEAF
V: TRBV7-9
J: TRBJ1-1
size: NA
D: NA

CDR3: ASSLIGNHEQF
V: TRBV27
J: TRBJ2-1
size: NA
D: NA

CDR3: ASSIGQGRSTEAF
V: TRBV7-3
J: TRBJ1-1
size: once
D: TRBD1

CDR3: ASSFGQFSNQPQH
V: TRBV28
J: TRBJ1-5
size: NA
D: NA

CDR3: ASSSTGGLSEAF
V: TRBV7-8
J: TRBJ1-1
size: NA
D: TRBD1

CDR3: ASSQIPGAGGTDTQY
V: TRBV4-2
J: TRBJ2-3
size: NA
D: TRBD2

CDR3: ASSSDRGSGANVLT
V: TRBV27
J: TRBJ2-6
size: NA
D: TRBD1

CDR3: ASSPPVLVYNEQF
V: TRBV4-1
J: TRBJ2-1
size: NA
D: NA

CDR3: ASATGGYGYT
V: TRBV9
J: TRBJ1-2
size: NA
D: TRBD1

CDR3: ASSLDSYTGELF
V: TRBV7-9
J: TRBJ2-2
size: NA
D: NA

CDR3: ASTRRASGTGANVLT
V: TRBV7-2
J: TRBJ2-6
size: NA
D: TRBD2

CDR3: SVEGARGGGGGRADTQY
V: TRBV29-1
J: TRBJ2-3
size: NA
D: NA

CDR3: AISEGLAGGPKTQY
V: TRBV10-3
J: TRBJ2-5
size: NA
D: TRBD2

CDR3: ASSASTGGADTQY
V: TRBV6-4
J: TRBJ2-3
size: few
D: TRBD1

CDR3: ASSLLRQGPRAF
V: TRBV19
J: TRBJ1-1
size: NA
D: TRBD1

CDR3: ASRLAGGFNTEAF
V: TRBV27
J: TRBJ1-1
size: NA
D: TRBD1

CDR3: ASSEGNTNEKLF
V: TRBV18
J: TRBJ1-4
size: NA
D: NA

CDR3: ASKDLAGGPYEQY
V: TRBV2
J: TRBJ2-7
size: NA
D: TRBD2

CDR3: ASSIEGGAVYEQY
V: TRBV19
J: TRBJ2-7
size: once
D: NA

CDR3: ASRAQGANTGELF
V: TRBV7-9
J: TRBJ2-2
size: NA
D: TRBD1

CDR3: ASSSDRGRTGGHNEQF
V: TRBV5-8
J: TRBJ2-1
size: NA
D: TRBD1

CDR3: ASSPPGQLNSPLH
V: TRBV7-2
J: TRBJ1-6
size: NA
D: TRBD1

CDR3: ASSSGLAQY
V: TRBV7-2
J: TRBJ2-7
size: NA
D: TRBD2

CDR3: ASSLARGPGDIQY
V: TRBV13
J: TRBJ2-4
size: NA
D: TRBD1

CDR3: ASFGTGVAGGYNEQF
V: TRBV5-6
J: TRBJ2-1
size: NA
D: NA

CDR3: ASSTGTEWNTEAF
V: TRBV4-3
J: TRBJ1-1
size: NA
D: TRBD1